This T cell receptor (beta chain) was identified in a study of OX40 agonist ivuxolimab in advanced cancers. Findings and limits, study-wide: The CD4+ and CD8+ T cells in the blood had expanded clonally by week 6 at 0.1 to 3.0 mg/kg.

With regard to this clone: Antigen: not known.

The CDR3 length is 13 residues. V lost 5 bases and J lost 7; bases outside the gene matches: 5. Germline CDR1 is SEHNR and CDR2 is FQNEAQ (reference sequence). Libraries were prepared by immunoSEQ multiplex PCR; TCRdb keeps only in-frame clonotypes and omits some of them. The sample yields 47,000 or so clones, about 90% seen once. Sequencing used CD4+ or CD8+ T cells sorted from blood, obtained in a trial of the OX40 agonist ivuxolimab. The genes are TRBV7-9 and TRBJ2-1; 7 bases are shared with TRBD1. This TCR came from an adult with an advanced solid tumor such as melanoma, head and neck, liver or kidney cancer. In DNA form, the CDR3 reads TGTGCCAGCAGCCCAGGGACAGCAAATGAGCAGTTCTTC. Translated, it gives CASSPGTANEQFF.